The rows below give T cell receptor beta chains drawn from one sample of a study of cytomegalovirus exposure and HLA in healthy donors. Generated by immunoSEQ multiplex PCR, the TCRdb table keeps only in-frame clones and is missing some. Reported are about 160,000 clones; the ten largest clones contain over 1%. The sample comprised PBMCs. These receptors were collected from a woman aged 55-70 years in good health and CMV-seronegative. The CDR3 runs from the conserved cysteine through the conserved F or W. A D gene is named only where the DNA matches it firmly.

v_call	j_call	d_call	cdr3_aa	cdr3_nt
TRBV7-9	TRBJ2-2	NA	CASSPLGADTGELFF	TGTGCCAGCAGCCCCTTGGGGGCGGACACCGGGGAGCTGTTTTTT
TRBV5-1	TRBJ2-2	TRBD2	CASSLEQTSGDTNTGELFF	TGCGCCAGCAGCTTGGAGCAGACTAGCGGGGACACGAACACCGGGGAGCTGTTTTTT
TRBV5-1	TRBJ2-2	NA	CASSFRGNTGELFF	TGCGCCAGCAGTTTCCGGGGTAACACCGGGGAGCTGTTTTTT
TRBV5-1	TRBJ2-7	TRBD1	CASSLSDRGYEQYF	TGCGCCAGCAGCTTATCTGACAGGGGCTACGAGCAGTACTTC
TRBV2	TRBJ1-2	TRBD1	CARAIGTDGYTF	TGTGCCAGAGCGATAGGGACAGATGGCTACACCTTC
TRBV7-8	TRBJ2-7	TRBD2	CASSMPFERDYEQYF	TGTGCCAGCAGCATGCCGTTCGAGCGGGACTACGAGCAGTACTTC
TRBV6-6	TRBJ1-5	NA	CASSSGSNQPQHF	TGTGCCAGCAGTTCGGGGAGCAATCAGCCCCAGCATTTT
TRBV6-1	TRBJ2-7	NA	CASSEELYVPYEQYF	TGTGCCAGCAGTGAAGAACTATATGTCCCCTACGAGCAGTACTTC
TRBV7-3	TRBJ2-5	NA	CASSSTAQETQYF	TGTGCCAGCAGCTCGACAGCCCAAGAGACCCAGTACTTC
TRBV6-1	TRBJ2-7	TRBD1	CATRQGARDEQYF	TGTGCCACCCGACAGGGGGCGCGTGACGAGCAGTACTTC
TRBV4-3	TRBJ1-2	TRBD1	CASSQEDRGYGYTF	TGCGCCAGCAGCCAGGAAGACAGGGGCTATGGCTACACCTTC
TRBV4-1	TRBJ1-2	NA	CASSQDREFHGYTF	TGCGCCAGCAGCCAAGACAGGGAATTCCATGGCTACACCTTC
TRBV29-1	TRBJ1-1	TRBD1	CSVEETGPGGFNTEAFF	TGCAGCGTGGAGGAGACAGGGCCGGGCGGTTTTAACACTGAAGCTTTCTTT
TRBV9	TRBJ2-7	TRBD2	CASSEGLAGEVYEQYF	TGTGCCAGCAGCGAGGGACTAGCGGGAGAGGTCTACGAGCAGTACTTC
TRBV5-3	TRBJ1-2	NA	CARSLWEQAYGYTF	TGTGCCAGAAGCTTGTGGGAGCAGGCCTATGGCTACACCTTC
TRBV6-6	TRBJ2-3	NA	CASSYFSNTDTQYF	TGTGCCAGCAGTTACTTTAGTAACACAGATACGCAGTATTTT
TRBV5-1	TRBJ1-2	TRBD1	CASSLAGGYGYTF	TGCGCCAGCAGCTTGGCAGGGGGCTATGGCTACACCTTC
TRBV6-5	TRBJ2-5	TRBD1	CASSYRGQVGETQYF	TGTGCCAGCAGTTACAGAGGACAGGTTGGAGAGACCCAGTACTTC
TRBV2	TRBJ1-6	NA	CASRETYNSPLHF	TGTGCCAGCAGGGAGACCTATAATTCACCCCTCCACTTT
TRBV5-5	TRBJ1-5	TRBD1	CASSPGQGYQPQHF	TGTGCCAGCAGCCCGGGACAGGGATATCAGCCCCAGCATTTT
TRBV5-1	TRBJ1-5	TRBD1	CASSLIPGGGQPQHF	TGCGCCAGCAGCTTGATCCCAGGGGGAGGTCAGCCCCAGCATTTT
TRBV4-1	TRBJ1-1	NA	CASSQDRGFVTEAFF	TGCGCCAGCAGCCAAGATCGGGGGTTCGTCACTGAAGCTTTCTTT
TRBV9	TRBJ2-1	TRBD2	CASSAGLAGGTYNEQFF	TGTGCCAGCAGCGCCGGACTAGCGGGAGGCACCTACAATGAGCAGTTCTTC
TRBV14	TRBJ1-2	TRBD1	CASSQEGGTGGRRGYTF	TGTGCCAGCAGCCAAGAAGGGGGGACAGGGGGCCGCCGGGGCTACACCTTC
TRBV18	TRBJ1-2	NA	CASSPPGQNNYGYTF	TGTGCCAGCTCACCACCGGGGCAGAATAACTATGGCTACACCTTC
TRBV19	TRBJ1-2	NA	CASSPYGTFYGYTF	TGTGCCAGTAGTCCCTATGGTACCTTCTATGGCTACACCTTC
TRBV5-1	TRBJ1-1	NA	CASSPQGQGLSNTEAFF	TGCGCCAGCAGCCCCCAGGGACAAGGATTGTCGAACACTGAAGCTTTCTTT
TRBV5-5	TRBJ2-3	NA	CASSSRVGSTDTQYF	TGTGCCAGCAGTTCACGGGTCGGTAGCACAGATACGCAGTATTTT
TRBV21-1	TRBJ1-4	NA	CASSPPVTGSLWELFF	TGTGCCAGCAGCCCGCCCGTGACAGGTAGTCTATGGGAACTGTTTTTT
TRBV6-5	TRBJ1-4	TRBD1	CASRLWTGANEKLFF	TGTGCCAGCAGGCTCTGGACAGGGGCTAATGAAAAACTGTTTTTT
TRBV2	TRBJ1-1	TRBD1	CASSGDRLPNTEAFF	TGTGCCAGCAGTGGGGACAGGTTACCGAACACTGAAGCTTTCTTT
TRBV28	TRBJ1-6	NA	CASSLGNSPLHF	TGTGCCAGCAGCCTAGGTAATTCACCCCTCCACTTT
TRBV5-8	TRBJ2-5	NA	CASSLQRQETQYF	TGTGCCAGCAGCTTACAGAGACAAGAGACCCAGTACTTC
TRBV19	TRBJ1-1	TRBD1	CATRLWTGVETEAFF	TGTGCCACAAGACTTTGGACAGGGGTCGAAACTGAAGCTTTCTTT
TRBV5-4	TRBJ1-1	NA	CASSFGAGSPSEAFF	TGTGCCAGCAGCTTCGGTGCAGGGTCGCCCAGTGAAGCTTTCTTT
TRBV5-6	TRBJ2-5	NA	CASSPKLSGATETQYF	TGTGCCAGCAGTCCGAAGTTGTCAGGGGCAACAGAGACCCAGTACTTC
TRBV6-5	TRBJ1-1	NA	CASSYSRRGNTEAFF	TGTGCCAGCAGTTACTCACGCAGGGGGAACACTGAAGCTTTCTTT
TRBV5-6	TRBJ1-1	NA	CASSSRTLPGRAFF	TGTGCCAGCAGCTCAAGGACCCTCCCGGGGAGAGCTTTCTTT
TRBV6-1	TRBJ1-6	NA	CASSERSSYNSPLHF	TGTGCCAGCAGTGAAAGGAGCTCCTATAATTCACCCCTCCACTTT
TRBV2	TRBJ2-7	NA	CASRQTGNYEQYF	TGTGCCAGCAGACAGACAGGTAACTACGAGCAGTACTTC
TRBV6-1	TRBJ1-1	NA	CASSGKGALNTEAFF	TGTGCCAGCAGTGGGAAAGGGGCACTGAACACTGAAGCTTTCTTT
TRBV7-3	TRBJ2-1	NA	CASSLESYNEQFF	TGTGCCAGCAGCTTAGAGTCCTACAATGAGCAGTTCTTC
TRBV6-6	TRBJ1-2	NA	CASSPGYGYTF	TGTGCCAGCAGCCCGGGCTATGGCTACACCTTC
TRBV7-9	TRBJ2-7	NA	CASTRSSEQYF	TGTGCCAGCACCAGGTCCTCCGAGCAGTACTTC
TRBV5-8	TRBJ1-3	NA	CASSLVTGRSGNTIYF	TGTGCCAGCAGCTTGGTCACAGGCCGCTCTGGAAACACCATATATTTT
TRBV2	TRBJ2-7	NA	CASLNETYEQYF	TGTGCCAGCCTCAATGAGACCTACGAGCAGTACTTC
TRBV5-1	TRBJ1-3	TRBD1	CASSLDSGTGFAGNTIYF	TGCGCCAGCAGCTTGGATTCTGGGACAGGGTTCGCTGGAAACACCATATATTTT
TRBV7-9	TRBJ1-4	NA	CASSWTDNFDELFF	TGTGCCAGCAGCTGGACAGACAATTTCGACGAACTGTTTTTT
TRBV9	TRBJ1-1	TRBD1	CASSWTGWTEAFF	TGTGCCAGCAGCTGGACAGGGTGGACTGAAGCTTTCTTT
TRBV27	TRBJ2-2	TRBD2	CASSLSGAGGPGELFF	TGTGCCAGCAGTTTATCGGGGGCGGGAGGCCCCGGGGAGCTGTTTTTT
TRBV2	TRBJ2-7	NA	CASSGLGHAYEQYF	TGTGCCAGCAGTGGCTTGGGGCACGCTTACGAGCAGTACTTC
TRBV6-1	TRBJ1-1	TRBD1	CASSGGIDRGTEAFF	TGTGCCAGCAGTGGAGGCATAGACAGGGGGACCGAAGCTTTCTTT